This is a list of T cell receptor beta chains from one sample in a study of blood T cell repertoires in COVID-19. Measured with immunoSEQ multiplex PCR; TCRdb has only the in-frame clones, and not every one. The repertoire holds approximately 380,000 clones, with roughly 85% as singletons. The sequencing sample was made of peripheral blood. These receptors came from a woman aged 18 to 35 with acute or convalescent COVID-19. Both conserved end residues are part of each CDR3.

J | V | CDR3
TRBJ2-6 | TRBV27 | CASSGGKVPSGANVLTF
TRBJ2-3 | TRBV7-3 | CASSPRRRETDTQYF
TRBJ1-5 | TRBV29-1 | CSVRQGNQPQHF
TRBJ2-5 | TRBV28 | CASSLHRQGAETQYF
TRBJ2-2 | TRBV24-1 | CASTLANTGELFF
TRBJ2-6 | TRBV2 | CASRSIPGQGAGANVLTF
TRBJ2-7 | TRBV7-3 | CASSPHGTGKTYEQYF
TRBJ1-2 | TRBV11-2 | CASSLGTEYGYTF
TRBJ1-3 | TRBV6-5 | CASSTGYTIYF
TRBJ1-1 | TRBV10-2 | CASSDRDTEAFF
TRBJ2-7 | TRBV6-5 | CASLRTGSSYEQYF
TRBJ1-5 | TRBV21-1 | CASSSRVGSSGQPQHF
TRBJ1-3 | TRBV3-1/TRBV3-2 | CASSPVSGGNTIYF
TRBJ1-6 | TRBV9 | CASSAEHHNSPLHF
TRBJ2-7 | TRBV12-3/TRBV12-4 | CASSAGQLLEQYF
TRBJ1-3 | TRBV3-1/TRBV3-2 | CASSLRGDNWDTIYF
TRBJ1-5 | TRBV12-3/TRBV12-4 | CASSYRGQQPQHF
TRBJ1-3 | TRBV18 | CASSPLSQGSSGNTIYF
TRBJ1-6 | TRBV19 | CASTRGGTGFNSPLHF
TRBJ2-7 | TRBV2 | CASSGSSGTYEQYF
TRBJ1-4 | TRBV11-1 | CASSLVRGATNEKLFF
TRBJ1-1 | TRBV7-9 | CASLSSGNTEAFF
TRBJ2-1 | TRBV28 | CASSAPGTPTYNEQFF
TRBJ2-2 | TRBV11-2 | CASSLFRIGLGGPGELFF
TRBJ1-1 | TRBV6-6 | CASSYLVMNTEAFF
TRBJ1-2 | TRBV28 | CASSLTSQGNDGYTF
TRBJ1-1 | TRBV6-5 | CASSPPGTEAFF
TRBJ1-2 | TRBV5-8 | CANVQGIYGYTF
TRBJ1-1 | TRBV2 | CASSEMDRGSGEAFF
TRBJ2-3 | TRBV5-1 | CASSSSGTRGTDTQYF
TRBJ2-7 | TRBV19 | CASSMGDRVGDEQYF